In this sample, the clone carrying this T cell receptor beta chain turned up many times. Its target is unknown. This record comes from a study of breast tumors, draining lymph nodes, adjacent tissues. Study-wide points: Findings are consistent with lymph node origin and intratumoral expansion of most tumor T cells. Tumor and nontumor repertoires were significantly more similar in luminal-like than in basal-like breast cancer. Tumors had less TCR diversity than lymph nodes, more than nontumor tissue. That most tumor T cells come from lymph nodes remained unproven.

The junction had 5 bases not matched to a gene; V was cut back by 5 bases and J by 4 bases. The CDR3 has 14 residues. CDR1 and CDR2 (germline): MDHEN, SYDVKM. TCRdb recomputed calls from the multiplex PCR reads with MiXCR, one row per CDR3 protein. The sample holds some 150,000 distinct CDR3 sequences, 20% to 25% seen once. Breast cancer patients provided tissue from their axillary draining lymph nodes. Sequenced: axillary lymph node tissue. The receptor's source is a female donor with breast cancer. Some clones in this sample may be carry-over from other donors' samples. This rearrangement joins TRBV28 to TRBJ2-5; 9 nucleotides agree with TRBD1. The CDR3 loop reads CASSLTGGGETQYF. The CDR3 DNA is TGTGCCAGCAGTCTAACAGGGGGCGGAGAGACCCAGTACTTC.